These 2 T cell receptor beta chains share one sample of origin, sequenced in a study of blood T cell repertoires in COVID-19. Method: immunoSEQ multiplex PCR; TCRdb's copy keeps in-frame clones and lacks some. The sample lists some 58,000 clones, over 75% occurring once. The sequenced sample consisted of peripheral blood. These receptors were obtained from a human donor in a cohort sampled during active COVID-19.

V usage is TRBV5-6 and J usage is TRBJ2-3; D gene ambiguous. CDR1 is SGHDT, CDR2 YYEEEE, per germline. The CDR3 runs 13 residues. V was clipped by 1 base and J by 4 bases, with 7 bases between them. This CDR3 reads CASSLWPPDTQYF. As DNA, the CDR3 is TGTGCCAGCAGCTTGTGGCCCCCAGATACGCAGTATTTT.

The chain has TRBV7-6 and TRBJ2-6; 8 positions match TRBD1. The germline gives CDR1 SGHVS, CDR2 FNYEAQ. The J segment lost 0 bases and the V segment lost 4 bases, leaving 8 bases of the junction unmatched. The CDR3 runs 18 residues. As DNA, the CDR3 is TGTGCCAGCAGCTCTCGGACAGGGCCCTACTCTGGGGCCAACGTCCTGACTTTC. Encoded protein: CASSSRTGPYSGANVLTF.